The rows below give T cell receptor beta chains drawn from one sample of a study of blood T cell repertoires in COVID-19. The table came from immunoSEQ multiplex PCR; TCRdb's copy has only in-frame clones and leaves some out. The sample shows approximately 320,000 clones, 70% to 90% of them seen only once. The sequenced sample consisted of peripheral blood. The receptors here all came from a human donor in a cohort sampled during active COVID-19. Each CDR3 is given with its conserved first and last residue.

v_gene: TRBV5-1; CDR3aa: CASSQGQGARSGANVLTF
v_gene: TRBV7-8; CDR3aa: CASTRLVLETQYF
v_gene: TRBV5-6; CDR3aa: CASSWAGTGSNGYTF
v_gene: TRBV3-1/TRBV3-2; CDR3aa: CASSQQWGLATQYF
v_gene: TRBV18; CDR3aa: CASSPLTGDTEAFF
v_gene: TRBV10-2; CDR3aa: CASRVDRQSTQYF
v_gene: TRBV9; CDR3aa: CASSDRAGNTIYF
v_gene: TRBV6-5; CDR3aa: CASSPGGNNQPQHF
v_gene: TRBV19; CDR3aa: CASTSRAGVVVILGTEAFF
v_gene: TRBV19; CDR3aa: CASSGQGFAEAFF